One TCR beta chain is described in this entry. The sample originates from a study of T cells after somatic rescue of genetic block. The CDR3 has 18 amino acids. Per germline, CDR1 SGHVS and CDR2 FQNEAQ. Trimming shortened V by 2 bases and J by 2 bases, and 22 bases separated the two germline ends. Here immunoSEQ multiplex PCR was the method, and the copy in TCRdb shows in-frame clones only, minus some. The sample yields some 15,000 clones, under 80% seen once. The J gene is TRBJ2-7, the V gene TRBV7-8; a possible D gene is TRBD2 (6 bases). Sequenced input: peripheral blood mononuclear cells (PBMCs). This clonotype was obtained from a man in his late teens or twenties. DNA of the CDR3: TGTGCCAGCAGCTTAAGTGGCGGGGTAGTGAAAGGGGCCTACGAGCAGTACTTC. Translated: CASSLSGGVVKGAYEQYF.